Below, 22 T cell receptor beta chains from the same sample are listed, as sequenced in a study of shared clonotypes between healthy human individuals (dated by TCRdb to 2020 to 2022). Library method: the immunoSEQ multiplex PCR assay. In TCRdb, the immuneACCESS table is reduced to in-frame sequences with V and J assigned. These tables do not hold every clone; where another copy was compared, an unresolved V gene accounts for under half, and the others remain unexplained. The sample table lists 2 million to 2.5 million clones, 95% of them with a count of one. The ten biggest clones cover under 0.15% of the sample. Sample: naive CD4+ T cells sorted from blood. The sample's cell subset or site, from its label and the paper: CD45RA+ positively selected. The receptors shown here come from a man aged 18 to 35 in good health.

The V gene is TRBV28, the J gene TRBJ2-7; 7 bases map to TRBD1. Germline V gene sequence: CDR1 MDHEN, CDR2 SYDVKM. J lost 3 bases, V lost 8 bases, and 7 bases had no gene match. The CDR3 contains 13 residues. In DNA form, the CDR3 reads TGTGCCAGCCTAGTAGCAGGGGGCTACGAGCAGTACTTC. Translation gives CASLVAGGYEQYF.

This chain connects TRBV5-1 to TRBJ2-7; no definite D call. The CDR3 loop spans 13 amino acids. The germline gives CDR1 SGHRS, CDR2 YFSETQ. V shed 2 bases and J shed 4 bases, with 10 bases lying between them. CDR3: CASSLQSQYEQYF. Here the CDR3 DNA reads TGCGCCAGCAGCTTACAGTCCCAGTACGAGCAGTACTTC.

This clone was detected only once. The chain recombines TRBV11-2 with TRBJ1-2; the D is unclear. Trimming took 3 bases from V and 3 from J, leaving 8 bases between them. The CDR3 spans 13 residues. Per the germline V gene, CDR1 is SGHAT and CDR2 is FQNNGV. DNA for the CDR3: TGTGCCAGCAGCTTGAGCCCGGACTATGGCTACACCTTC. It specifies CASSLSPDYGYTF.

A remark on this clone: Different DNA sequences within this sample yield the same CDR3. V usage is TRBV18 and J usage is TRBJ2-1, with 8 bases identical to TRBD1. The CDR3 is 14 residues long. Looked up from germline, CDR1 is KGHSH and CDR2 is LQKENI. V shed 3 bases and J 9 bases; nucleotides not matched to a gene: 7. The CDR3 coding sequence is TGTGCCAGCTCACCCGACAGGGGAGCAGGTGAGCAGTTCTTC. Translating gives CASSPDRGAGEQFF.

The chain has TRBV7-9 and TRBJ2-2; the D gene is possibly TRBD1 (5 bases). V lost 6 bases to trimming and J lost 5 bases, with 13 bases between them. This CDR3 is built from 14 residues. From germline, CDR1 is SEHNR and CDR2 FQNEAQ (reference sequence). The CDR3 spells CASRFRGGTGELFF. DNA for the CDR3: TGTGCCAGCAGGTTTAGGGGCGGAACCGGGGAGCTGTTTTTT.

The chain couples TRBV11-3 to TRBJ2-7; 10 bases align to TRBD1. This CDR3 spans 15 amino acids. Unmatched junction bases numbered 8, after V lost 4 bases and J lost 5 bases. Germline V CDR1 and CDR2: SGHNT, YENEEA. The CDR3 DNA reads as TGTGCCAGCAGCTCCTCCCGGGACAGGGGCAACGAGCAGTACTTC. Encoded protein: CASSSSRDRGNEQYF.

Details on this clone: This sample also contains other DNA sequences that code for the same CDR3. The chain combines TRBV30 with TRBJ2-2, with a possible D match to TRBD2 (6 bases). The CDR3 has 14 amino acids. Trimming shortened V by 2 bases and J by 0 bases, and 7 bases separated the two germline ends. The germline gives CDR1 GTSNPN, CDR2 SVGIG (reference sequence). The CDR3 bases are TGTGCCTGGAGTTCGGGGGCGAACACCGGGGAGCTGTTTTTT. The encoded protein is CAWSSGANTGELFF.

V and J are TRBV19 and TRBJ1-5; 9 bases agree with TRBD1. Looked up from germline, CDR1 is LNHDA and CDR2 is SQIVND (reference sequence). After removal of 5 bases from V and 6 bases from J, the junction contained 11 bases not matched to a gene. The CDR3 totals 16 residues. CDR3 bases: TGTGCCAGTAGTTCCAAGGACAGGGGAATGAGTCAGCCCCAGCATTTT. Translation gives CASSSKDRGMSQPQHF.

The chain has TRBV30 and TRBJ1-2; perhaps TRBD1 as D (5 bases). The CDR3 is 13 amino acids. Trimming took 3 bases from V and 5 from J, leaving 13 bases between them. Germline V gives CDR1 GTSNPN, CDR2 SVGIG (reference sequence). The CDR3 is CAWSLAEGYGYTF. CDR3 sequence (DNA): TGTGCCTGGAGCCTAGCCGAGGGGTATGGCTACACCTTC.

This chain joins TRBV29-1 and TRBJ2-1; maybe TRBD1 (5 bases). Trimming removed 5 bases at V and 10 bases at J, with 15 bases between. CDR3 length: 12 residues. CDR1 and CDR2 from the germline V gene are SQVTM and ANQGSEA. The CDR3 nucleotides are TGCAGCGTTTCCCCAGGCAGGGTCGAGCAGTTCTTC. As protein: CSVSPGRVEQFF.

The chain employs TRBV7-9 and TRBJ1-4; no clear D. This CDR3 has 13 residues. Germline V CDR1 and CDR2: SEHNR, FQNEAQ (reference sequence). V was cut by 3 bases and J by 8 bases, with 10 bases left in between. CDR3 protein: CASSFLDREKLFF. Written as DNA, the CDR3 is TGTGCCAGCAGCTTCCTAGACCGGGAAAAACTGTTTTTT.

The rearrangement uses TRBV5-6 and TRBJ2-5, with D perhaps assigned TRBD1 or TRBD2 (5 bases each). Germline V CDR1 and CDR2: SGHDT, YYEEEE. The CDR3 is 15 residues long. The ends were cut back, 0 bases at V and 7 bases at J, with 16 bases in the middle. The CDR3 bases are TGTGCCAGCAGCTTGGCCGTAGGGACGGGCGGGACCCAGTACTTC. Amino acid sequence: CASSLAVGTGGTQYF. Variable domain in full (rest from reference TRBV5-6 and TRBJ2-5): DAGVTQSPTHLIKTRGQQVTLRCSPKSGHDTVSWYQQALGQGPQFIFQYYEEEERQRGNFPDRFSGHQFPNYSSELNVNALLLGDSALYLCASSLAVGTGGTQYFGPGTRLLVL.

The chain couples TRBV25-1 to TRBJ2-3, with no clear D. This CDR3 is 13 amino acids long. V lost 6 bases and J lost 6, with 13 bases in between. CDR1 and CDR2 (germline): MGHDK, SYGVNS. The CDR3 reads CASSAAGIDTQYF. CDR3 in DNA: TGTGCCAGCAGCGCCGCCGGCATTGATACGCAGTATTTT.

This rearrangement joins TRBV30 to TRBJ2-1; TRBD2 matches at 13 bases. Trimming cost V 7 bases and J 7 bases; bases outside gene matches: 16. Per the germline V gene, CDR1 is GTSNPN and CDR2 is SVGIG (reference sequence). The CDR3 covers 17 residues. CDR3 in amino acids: CAYKVILLAGGPNEQFF. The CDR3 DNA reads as TGTGCCTATAAAGTTATTCTACTAGCGGGAGGGCCGAATGAGCAGTTCTTC.

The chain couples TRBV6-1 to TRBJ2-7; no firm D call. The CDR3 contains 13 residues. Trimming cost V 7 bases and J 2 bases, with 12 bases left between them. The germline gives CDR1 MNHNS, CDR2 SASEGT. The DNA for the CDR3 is TGTGCCAGCACTACGGGCTTGGCCTACGAGCAGTACTTC. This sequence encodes CASTTGLAYEQYF.

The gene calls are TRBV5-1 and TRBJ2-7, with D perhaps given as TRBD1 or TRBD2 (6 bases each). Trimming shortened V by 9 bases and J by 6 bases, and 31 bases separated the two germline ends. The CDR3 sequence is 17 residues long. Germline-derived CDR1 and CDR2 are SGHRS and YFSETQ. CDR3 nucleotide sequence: TGCGCCACCCAACCTCTCGGGGGCGCAGGAAAAGAGGGCGAGCAGTACTTC. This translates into CATQPLGGAGKEGEQYF.

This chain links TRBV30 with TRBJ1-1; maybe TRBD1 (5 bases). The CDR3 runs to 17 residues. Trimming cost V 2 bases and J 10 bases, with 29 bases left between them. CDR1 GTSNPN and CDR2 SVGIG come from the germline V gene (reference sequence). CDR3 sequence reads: CAWSTNWVTTNFGGAFF. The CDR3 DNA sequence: TGTGCCTGGAGTACTAATTGGGTGACGACAAATTTTGGGGGAGCTTTCTTT.

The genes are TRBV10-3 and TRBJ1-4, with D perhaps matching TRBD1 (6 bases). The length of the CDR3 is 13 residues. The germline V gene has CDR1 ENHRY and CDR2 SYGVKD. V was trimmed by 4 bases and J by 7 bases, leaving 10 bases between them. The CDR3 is CAISAGAGEKLFF. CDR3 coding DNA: TGTGCCATCAGTGCGGGGGCGGGTGAAAAACTGTTTTTT.

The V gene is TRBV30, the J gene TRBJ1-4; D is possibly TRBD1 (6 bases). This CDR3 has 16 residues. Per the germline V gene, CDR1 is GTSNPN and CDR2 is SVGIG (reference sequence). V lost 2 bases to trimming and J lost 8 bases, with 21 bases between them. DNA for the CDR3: TGTGCCTGGAGTTCGGCAGCCTCCCTTACAGGGGAAAAACTGTTTTTT. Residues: CAWSSAASLTGEKLFF.

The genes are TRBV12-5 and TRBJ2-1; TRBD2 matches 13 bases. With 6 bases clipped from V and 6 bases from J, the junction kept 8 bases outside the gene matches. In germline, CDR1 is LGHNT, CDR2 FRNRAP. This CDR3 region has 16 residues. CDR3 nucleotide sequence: TGTGCTAGTGGCCTCCTTACTAGCGGGAGGGCCAATGAGCAGTTCTTC. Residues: CASGLLTSGRANEQFF.

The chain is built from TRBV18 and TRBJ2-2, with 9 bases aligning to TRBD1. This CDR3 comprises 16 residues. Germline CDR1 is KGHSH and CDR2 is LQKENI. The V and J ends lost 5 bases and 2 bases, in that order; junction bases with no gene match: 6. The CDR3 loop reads CASSKQGAINTGELFF. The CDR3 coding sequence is TGTGCCAGCTCAAAACAGGGGGCAATCAACACCGGGGAGCTGTTTTTT. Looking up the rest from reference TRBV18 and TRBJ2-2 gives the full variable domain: NAGVMQNPRHLVRRRGQEARLRCSPMKGHSHVYWYRQLPEEGLKFMVYLQKENIIDESGMPKERFSAEFPKEGPSILRIQQVVRGDSAAYFCASSKQGAINTGELFFGEGSRLTVL.

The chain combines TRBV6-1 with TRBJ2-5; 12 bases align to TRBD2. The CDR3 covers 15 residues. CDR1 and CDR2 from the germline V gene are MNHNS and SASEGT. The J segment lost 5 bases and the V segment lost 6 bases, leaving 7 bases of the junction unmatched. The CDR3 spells CASSLLAGGHETQYF. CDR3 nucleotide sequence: TGTGCCAGCAGCCTACTAGCGGGGGGCCACGAGACCCAGTACTTC.